What follows are 3 T cell receptor beta chains derived from one specimen sequenced in a study of radiation and T cells in renal cell carcinoma. Generated by immunoSEQ multiplex PCR, the TCRdb table keeps only in-frame clones and is missing some. The sample has roughly 100,000 clones, roughly 84% seen once. Time point given: blood 4 weeks post-SBRT, at nephrectomy. Treatment of the sample: 15 Gy SBRT to primary tumor, nephrectomy 4 weeks later. The source material was blood, sampled from a patient whose treatment included radiotherapy and nephrectomy. These receptors all come from a man between 60 and 75 years old with renal cell carcinoma.

The chain joins TRBV5-1 to TRBJ2-6; the D call may be TRBD1 or TRBD2 (5 bases each). CDR3 size: 16 residues. V was pared by 0 bases and J by 4 bases, with 11 bases between. Germline V gene lookup returns CDR1 SGHRS and CDR2 YFSETQ. The CDR3, as DNA: TGCGCCAGCAGCTTGGCCCCCGGGACCGGGGCCAACGTCCTGACTTTC. Translated, it gives CASSLAPGTGANVLTF.

With respect to this clone: The sample holds other DNA sequences that translate to the same CDR3. The V and J genes are TRBV2 and TRBJ1-2; D is unresolved. Trimming took off 4 bases at V and 4 bases at J, with 4 bases between the two ends. CDR3 length equals 11 residues. Germline assignment: CDR1 SNHLY and CDR2 FYNNEI. CDR3 bases: TGTGCCAGCAGTGCCGGCTATGGCTACACCTTC. Translating it yields CASSAGYGYTF. The variable domain in full, completed from reference TRBV2 and TRBJ1-2, reads EPEVTQTPSHQVTQMGQEVILRCVPISNHLYFYWYRQILGQKVEFLVSFYNNEISEKSEIFDDQFSVERPDGSNFTLKIRSTKLEDSAMYFCASSAGYGYTFGSGTRLTVV.

This chain joins TRBV10-2 and TRBJ2-1; 8 positions agree with TRBD1. This CDR3 region has 16 residues. The J segment lost 7 bases and the V segment lost 5 bases, leaving 13 bases of the junction unmatched. The germline V gene has CDR1 WSHSY and CDR2 SAAADI. The CDR3 sequence is CASSSQSGGQGNEQFF. The CDR3 nucleotides read TGCGCCAGCAGTTCTCAGTCAGGGGGCCAAGGGAATGAGCAGTTCTTC.